This record looks at one T cell receptor (beta chain) sequence and its context. Its antigen is not identified. Germline CDR1 is MGHRA and CDR2 is YSYEKL. With 5 bases clipped from V and 11 bases from J, the junction kept 18 bases outside the gene matches. The CDR3 runs to 16 residues. A universal primer site came from template switching; cDNA carried unique molecular identifiers. From the 5' RACE reads, TCRdb called clonotypes with MiXCR, one entry per CDR3 protein. This sample yields roughly 1.6 million distinct CDR3 sequences, of which around a third are seen a single time; 0.25% to 0.3% belongs to the top ten. The data originate from a study of identical twins. Overall study results and limits: Out-of-frame alpha sequences shared by twins were enriched for low generation probability. Twins showed weaker excess sharing in their beta out-of-frame sequences.

Material for sequencing was cord blood. The chain uses TRBV4-1 and TRBJ2-5, with 9 nucleotides matching TRBD1. The sequence was collected from a newborn girl in good health. CDR3 region: CASSVWDRVLVSDQYF. DNA for the CDR3: TGCGCCAGCAGCGTATGGGACAGGGTACTAGTGAGCGATCAGTACTTC.